The 14 T cell receptor beta chains presented below share a single source sample, sequenced in a study of T-cell memory formation after mild COVID-19. TCRdb re-called the 5' RACE reads through MiXCR, storing one row per CDR3 protein. The profile shows 250,000 to 350,000 distinct CDR3 sequences, around 15% of them singletons. Sequenced input: PBMCs or a T cell subset sorted from them (not recorded which). These TCRs come from a man aged 18 to 30 who had mild COVID-19 (a few samples of this study predate the infection). Cell type and time point are not known.

The gene calls are TRBV7-3 and TRBJ1-1; 7 nucleotides agree with TRBD1. The CDR3 extends over 15 amino acids. The V segment lost 5 bases and the J segment 4 bases; nucleotides outside the gene matches: 10. Germline V gene lookup returns CDR1 SGHTA and CDR2 FQGTGA. CDR3 region: CASSRQGGGGTEAFF. The CDR3, as DNA: TGTGCCAGCAGCAGACAGGGAGGGGGCGGCACTGAAGCTTTCTTT.

The genes are TRBV4-3 and TRBJ1-1; D is unresolved. V was cut by 7 bases and J by 4 bases, with 13 bases left in between. Germline assignment: CDR1 LGHNA and CDR2 YSLEER. The CDR3 is 13 amino acids. DNA for the CDR3: TGCGCCAGCACCCCGAGTTGGGGCACTGAAGCTTTCTTT. This codes for CASTPSWGTEAFF.

J is TRBJ2-5 and V is TRBV18; no reliable D call. The CDR3 covers 12 residues. The V gene's germline CDR1 is KGHSH and CDR2 LQKENI. The germline V and J ends were trimmed by 6 bases and 4 bases, with 9 bases remaining between them. CDR3 amino acids: CASSELRETQYF. CDR3 in DNA: TGTGCCAGCTCCGAGCTTCGAGAGACCCAGTACTTC.

This clonotype was seen a handful of times. V is TRBV7-9 and J is TRBJ2-7; 10 positions agree with TRBD1. The CDR3 extends over 14 amino acids. Trimming removed 5 bases from V and 2 bases from J; junction bases left unmatched: 3. Germline loops: CDR1 SEHNR, CDR2 FQNEAQ (reference sequence). The CDR3 sequence is CASSTTGGPYEQYF. In DNA, the CDR3 is TGTGCCAGCAGCACGACAGGGGGCCCCTACGAGCAGTACTTC.

Regarding this clonotype: Given a much more abundant clone one base away, this may be a read error. The chain couples TRBV4-2 to TRBJ2-1; D gene unclear. Germline V gene lookup returns CDR1 LGHNA and CDR2 YNFKEQ. Trimming removed 0 bases from V and 7 bases from J, with 16 bases in between. CDR3 size: 16 residues. This chain's CDR3 is CASSQDPDSHLNEQFF. CDR3 sequence (DNA): TGTGCCAGCAGCCAAGATCCGGATAGCCACCTAAATGAGCAGTTCTTC.

This clonotype was counted between two and nine times. V usage is TRBV7-6 and J usage is TRBJ2-6, with a possible D match to TRBD1 (6 bases). The CDR3 is 17 residues long. The V gene lost 1 base and the J gene lost 0 bases, with 10 bases spanning the gap. CDR1 and CDR2 (germline): SGHVS, FNYEAQ. Here the CDR3 DNA reads TGTGCCAGCAGCTTAGAAGTACAGGGCTCTGGGGCCAACGTCCTGACTTTC. This translates into CASSLEVQGSGANVLTF.

This clonotype has more than one count but fewer than ten. The chain combines TRBV29-1 with TRBJ2-1, with 9 nucleotides matching TRBD2. V gave up 0 bases and J gave up 4 bases; unmatched junction bases: 7. The length of the CDR3 is 16 residues. Looked up from germline, CDR1 is SQVTM and CDR2 is ANQGSEA. Here the CDR3 reads CSVEDPERGAYNEQFF. In DNA, the CDR3 is TGCAGCGTTGAAGATCCGGAGCGGGGGGCGTACAATGAGCAGTTCTTC.

V is TRBV9 and J is TRBJ1-1; 10 bases align to TRBD1. J was trimmed by 2 bases and V by 3 bases; bases with no gene match: 10. CDR1 and CDR2 (germline): SGDLS, YYNGEE. The CDR3 has 17 residues. The CDR3 nucleotides read TGTGCCAGCAGCGAGGCGGGACAGGGGACCTTAAACACTGAAGCTTTCTTT. Translation: CASSEAGQGTLNTEAFF.

This clonotype appeared a few times. The V gene is TRBV12-3 or TRBV12-4, the J gene TRBJ1-6, with 10 nucleotides matching TRBD1. V shed 5 bases, J shed 7 bases, and the junction held 2 bases outside the gene matches. The CDR3 consists of 14 residues. The chain's CDR3 is CASSRDRGNSPLHF. CDR3 bases: TGTGCCAGCAGTAGGGACAGGGGAAATTCACCCCTCCACTTT.

This clonotype was observed a handful of times. The chain joins TRBV7-9 to TRBJ1-1, with 7 positions matching TRBD1. The germline V gene has CDR1 SEHNR and CDR2 FQNEAQ (reference sequence). V shed 7 bases and J 4 bases; nucleotides not matched to a gene: 12. The length of the CDR3 is 15 residues. CDR3 residues: CASTLFRGWGTEAFF. The DNA for the CDR3 is TGTGCCAGCACCCTGTTCAGGGGGTGGGGCACTGAAGCTTTCTTT.

This clonotype was found a few times. V gene TRBV6-2 or TRBV6-3 combines with J gene TRBJ2-4; D is ambiguous. This CDR3 comprises 17 residues. V gave up 2 bases and J gave up 4 bases, with 18 bases separating them. Germline CDR1 and CDR2: MNHEY and SVGEGT. This chain's CDR3 is CASSYNNLDLLKNIQYF. As DNA, the CDR3 is TGTGCCAGCAGTTACAATAACCTAGACCTCTTGAAAAACATTCAGTACTTC.

This sequence joins TRBV6-2 or TRBV6-3 and TRBJ2-7; 10 nucleotides align to TRBD1. There are 15 residues in the CDR3. Germline CDR1 is MNHEY and CDR2 is SVGEGT. V lost 6 bases to trimming and J lost 12 bases; unmatched junction nucleotides: 17. CDR3 residues: CASSSSGTGAIPRYF. The CDR3 DNA reads as TGTGCCAGCAGCTCTTCCGGGACAGGGGCCATTCCCCGGTACTTC.

This clonotype was detected a few times. This sequence joins TRBV6-6 and TRBJ2-2; 7 nucleotides match TRBD1. The CDR3 loop spans 15 amino acids. Germline trimming cut 2 bases from V and 2 bases from J; bases unmatched to any gene: 2. Germline V gives CDR1 MNHNY, CDR2 SVGAGI (reference sequence). The CDR3 region is CASSYTGVNTGELFF. DNA of the CDR3: TGTGCCAGCAGTTACACAGGGGTAAACACCGGGGAGCTGTTTTTT.

This clonotype was seen only a few times. CDR3 residues: CASSRGRGETQYF. Written as DNA, the CDR3 is TGTGCCAGCAGTCGCGGGCGCGGAGAGACCCAGTACTTC. The J gene is TRBJ2-5, the V gene TRBV12-3 or TRBV12-4; TRBD2 might be the D (5 bases). The ends were cut back, 5 bases at V and 4 bases at J, with 11 bases in the middle. This CDR3 is built from 13 residues.